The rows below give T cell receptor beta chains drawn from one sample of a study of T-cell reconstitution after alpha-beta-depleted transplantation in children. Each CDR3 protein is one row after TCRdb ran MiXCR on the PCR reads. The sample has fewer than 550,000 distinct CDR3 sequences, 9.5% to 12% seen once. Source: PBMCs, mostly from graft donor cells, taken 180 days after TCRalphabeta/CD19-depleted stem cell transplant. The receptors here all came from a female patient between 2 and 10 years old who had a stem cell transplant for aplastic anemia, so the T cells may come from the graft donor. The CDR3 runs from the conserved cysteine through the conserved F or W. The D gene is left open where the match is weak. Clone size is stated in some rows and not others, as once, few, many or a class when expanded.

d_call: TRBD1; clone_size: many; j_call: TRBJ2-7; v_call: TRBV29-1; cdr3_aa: CSARGTGSYEQYF; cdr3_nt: TGCAGCGCCCGAGGGACAGGTTCCTACGAGCAGTACTTC
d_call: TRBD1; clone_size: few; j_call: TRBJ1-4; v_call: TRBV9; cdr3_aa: CASSEENRGNEKLFF; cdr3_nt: TGTGCCAGCAGTGAAGAGAACAGGGGAAATGAAAAACTGTTTTTT
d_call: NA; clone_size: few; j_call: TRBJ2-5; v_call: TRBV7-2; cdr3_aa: CASSQTGWDQETQYF; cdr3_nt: TGTGCCAGCAGCCAGACGGGATGGGACCAAGAGACCCAGTACTTC
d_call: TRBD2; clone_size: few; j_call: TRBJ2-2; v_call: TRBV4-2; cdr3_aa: CASSPRLAGVLSTGELFF; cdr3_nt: TGTGCCAGCAGCCCCCGACTAGCGGGAGTTTTGAGCACCGGGGAGCTGTTTTTT
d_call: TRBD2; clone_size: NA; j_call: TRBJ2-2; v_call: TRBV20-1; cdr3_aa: CSAREASGNTGELFF; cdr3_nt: TGCAGTGCTAGAGAGGCTAGCGGGAACACCGGGGAGCTGTTTTTT
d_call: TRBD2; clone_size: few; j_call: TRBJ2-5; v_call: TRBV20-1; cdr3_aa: CSARNLAGPFETQYF; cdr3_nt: TGCAGTGCTAGAAACCTAGCGGGACCTTTCGAGACCCAGTACTTC
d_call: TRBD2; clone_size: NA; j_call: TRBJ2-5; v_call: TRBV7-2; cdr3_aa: CASSLWREIQTQYF; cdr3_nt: TGTGCCAGCAGCTTATGGCGGGAGATACAGACCCAGTACTTC
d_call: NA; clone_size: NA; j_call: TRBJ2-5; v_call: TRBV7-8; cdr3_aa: CASSLAIRGKRDHQETQYF; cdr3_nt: TGTGCCAGCAGCTTAGCGATCAGAGGGAAGAGAGATCACCAAGAGACCCAGTACTTC
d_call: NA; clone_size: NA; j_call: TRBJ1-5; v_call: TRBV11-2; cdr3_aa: CASSLDTRAKGNQPQHF; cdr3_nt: TGTGCCAGCAGCTTAGATACTCGGGCTAAGGGCAATCAGCCCCAGCATTTT
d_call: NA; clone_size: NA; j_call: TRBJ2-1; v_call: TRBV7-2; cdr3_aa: CASRLGLNSYNEQFF; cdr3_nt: TGTGCCAGCAGGCTAGGACTTAACTCCTACAATGAGCAGTTCTTC
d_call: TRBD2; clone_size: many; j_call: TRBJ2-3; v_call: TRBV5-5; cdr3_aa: CASTGTSGTDTQYF; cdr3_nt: TGTGCCAGCACCGGGACTAGCGGGACAGATACGCAGTATTTT
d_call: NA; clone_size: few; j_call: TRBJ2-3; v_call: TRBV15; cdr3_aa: CATSLGWGADTQYF; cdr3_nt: TGTGCCACCAGCCTGGGTTGGGGCGCAGATACGCAGTATTTT
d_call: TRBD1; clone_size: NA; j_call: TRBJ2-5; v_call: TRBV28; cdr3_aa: CASSFWTGGAETQYF; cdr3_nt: TGTGCCAGCAGTTTTTGGACAGGGGGCGCGGAGACCCAGTACTTC
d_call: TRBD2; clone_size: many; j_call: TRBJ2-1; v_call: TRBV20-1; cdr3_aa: CSAKLAGGLANEQFF; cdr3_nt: TGCAGTGCCAAACTAGCGGGAGGACTCGCGAATGAGCAGTTCTTC
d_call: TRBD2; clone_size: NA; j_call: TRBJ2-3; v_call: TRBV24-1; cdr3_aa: CATSGSRGGRTDTQYF; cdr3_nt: TGTGCCACCAGTGGTTCTCGAGGCGGGAGAACAGATACGCAGTATTTT
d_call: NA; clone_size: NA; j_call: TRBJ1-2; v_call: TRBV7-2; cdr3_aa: CASSLEQIYYGYTF; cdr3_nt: TGTGCCAGCAGCTTAGAACAGATCTACTATGGCTACACCTTC
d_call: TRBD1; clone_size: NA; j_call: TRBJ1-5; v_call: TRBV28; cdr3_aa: CASRQQGAQGQPQHF; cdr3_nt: TGTGCCAGCAGGCAACAGGGGGCGCAAGGTCAGCCCCAGCATTTT
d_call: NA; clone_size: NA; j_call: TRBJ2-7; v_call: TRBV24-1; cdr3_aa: CATSISGEQYF; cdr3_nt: TGTGCCACCAGTATCTCGGGGGAGCAGTACTTC
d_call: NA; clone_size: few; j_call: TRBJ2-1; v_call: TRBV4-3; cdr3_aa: CASSHGAAFGEQFF; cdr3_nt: TGCGCCAGCAGCCACGGGGCCGCCTTTGGTGAGCAGTTCTTC
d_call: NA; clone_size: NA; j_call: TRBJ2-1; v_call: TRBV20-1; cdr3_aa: CSARVPREWQFF; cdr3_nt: TGCAGTGCTAGAGTGCCTCGGGAATGGCAGTTCTTC
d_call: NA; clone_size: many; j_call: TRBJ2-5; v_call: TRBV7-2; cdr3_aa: CASSLAGAQETQYF; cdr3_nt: TGTGCCAGCAGCTTAGCTGGGGCTCAAGAGACCCAGTACTTC
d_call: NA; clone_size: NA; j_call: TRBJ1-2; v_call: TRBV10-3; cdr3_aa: CAISPPNVTYGYTF; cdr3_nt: TGTGCCATCAGTCCTCCCAATGTTACCTATGGCTACACCTTC
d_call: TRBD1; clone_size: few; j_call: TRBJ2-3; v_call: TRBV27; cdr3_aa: CASSHHRGRNTDTQYF; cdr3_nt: TGTGCCAGCAGTCATCACAGGGGGCGTAATACAGATACGCAGTATTTT
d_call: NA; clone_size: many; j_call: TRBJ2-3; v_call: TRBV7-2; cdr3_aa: CASSLASTDTQYF; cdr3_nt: TGTGCCAGCAGCTTGGCGAGCACAGATACGCAGTATTTT
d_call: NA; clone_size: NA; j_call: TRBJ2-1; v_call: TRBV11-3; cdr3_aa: CASSLEAGYNEQFF; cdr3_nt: TGTGCCAGCAGCTTAGAGGCAGGGTACAATGAGCAGTTCTTC
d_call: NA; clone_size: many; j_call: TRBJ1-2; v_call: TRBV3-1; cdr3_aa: CASSQGNYGYTF; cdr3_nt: TGTGCCAGCAGCCAAGGGAACTATGGCTACACCTTC
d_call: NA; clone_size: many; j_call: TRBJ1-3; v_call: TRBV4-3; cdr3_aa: CASSRGPSSGNTIYF; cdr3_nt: TGCGCCAGCAGTCGGGGACCTTCCTCTGGAAACACCATATATTTT
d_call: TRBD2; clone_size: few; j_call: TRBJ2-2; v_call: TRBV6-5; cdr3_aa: CASSYGASGSNTGELFF; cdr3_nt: TGTGCCAGCAGTTACGGGGCTAGCGGGAGCAACACCGGGGAGCTGTTTTTT
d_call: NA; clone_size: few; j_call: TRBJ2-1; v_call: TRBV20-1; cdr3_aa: CSARERDGFF; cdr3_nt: TGCAGTGCTAGAGAGCGGGATGGGTTCTTC
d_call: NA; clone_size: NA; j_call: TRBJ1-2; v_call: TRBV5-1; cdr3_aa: CASSPAGEEGRSYGYTF; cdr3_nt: TGCGCCAGCAGCCCGGCCGGGGAAGAGGGCAGGAGCTATGGCTACACCTTC
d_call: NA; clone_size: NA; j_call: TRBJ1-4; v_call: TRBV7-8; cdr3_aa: CASSFDRSEKLFF; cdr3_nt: TGTGCCAGCAGCTTCGATCGGAGTGAAAAACTGTTTTTT
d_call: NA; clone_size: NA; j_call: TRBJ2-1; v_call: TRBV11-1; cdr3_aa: CASSQSPYSGGTGSEQFF; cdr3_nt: TGTGCCAGCAGCCAATCACCTTATAGCGGCGGCACGGGTTCCGAGCAGTTCTTC
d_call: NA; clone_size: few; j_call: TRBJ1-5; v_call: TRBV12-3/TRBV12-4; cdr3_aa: CASSLHALQGVRQPQHF; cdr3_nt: TGTGCCAGCAGTTTACACGCTCTACAGGGAGTTCGACAGCCCCAGCATTTT
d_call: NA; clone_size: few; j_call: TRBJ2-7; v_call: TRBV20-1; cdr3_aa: CSANLGWGSYEQYF; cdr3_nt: TGCAGTGCCAACCTGGGGTGGGGGTCCTACGAGCAGTACTTC
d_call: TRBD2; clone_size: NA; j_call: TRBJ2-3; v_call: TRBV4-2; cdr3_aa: CASSQVRAGGQDTQYF; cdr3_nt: TGTGCCAGCAGCCAAGTTCGAGCGGGAGGCCAAGATACGCAGTATTTT
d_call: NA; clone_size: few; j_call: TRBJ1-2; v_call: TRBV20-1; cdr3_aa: CSASLRESGAYGYTF; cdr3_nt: TGCAGTGCTAGCCTTCGGGAGTCCGGGGCCTATGGCTACACCTTC
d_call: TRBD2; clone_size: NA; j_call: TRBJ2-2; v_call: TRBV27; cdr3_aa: CASSPQGLAGARELFF; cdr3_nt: TGTGCCAGCAGTCCTCAGGGACTAGCGGGAGCCCGGGAGCTGTTTTTT
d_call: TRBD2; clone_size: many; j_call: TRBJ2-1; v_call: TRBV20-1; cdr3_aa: CSARDRPPGLAHNEQFF; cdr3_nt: TGCAGTGCTAGAGATAGGCCCCCGGGACTAGCGCACAATGAGCAGTTCTTC
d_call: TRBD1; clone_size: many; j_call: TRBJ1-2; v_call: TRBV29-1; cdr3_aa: CSVEEQGREGYTF; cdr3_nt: TGCAGCGTTGAGGAACAGGGGAGAGAAGGCTACACCTTC
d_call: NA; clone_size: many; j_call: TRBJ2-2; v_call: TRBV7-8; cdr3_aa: CASSLAADERYTGELFF; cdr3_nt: TGTGCCAGCAGCTTAGCGGCGGATGAACGGTACACCGGGGAGCTGTTTTTT
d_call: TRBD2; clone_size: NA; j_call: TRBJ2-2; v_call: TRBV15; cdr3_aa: CATSREIAGAYTGELFF; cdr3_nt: TGTGCCACCAGCAGAGAAATAGCGGGAGCGTACACCGGGGAGCTGTTTTTT